The 7 T cell receptor beta chains below come from one sample, sequenced in a study of molecular identifiers for immune sequencing clone quantification. TCRdb processed the PCR reads anew with MiXCR; each CDR3 protein has one entry. The sample holds under 650,000 distinct CDR3 sequences, 20% seen once. Material: naive CD8+ T cells from blood, with Jurkat cell RNA spiked in. Subset specified: FACS-sorted CD8+CD4-CCR7+CD45RA+ naive T cells. These receptors originate from a human donor in good health. Some libraries in this study had Jurkat cell RNA spiked in.

In the case of this clonotype: A much larger clone differs by one base, so this may be a read error. The chain employs TRBV12-3 or TRBV12-4 and TRBJ2-2; 7 nucleotides line up with TRBD2. The CDR3 consists of 16 residues. The CDR3 nucleotides read TGTGCCAGCAACCTGGGGGAGCGGGGTAACACCGGGGAGCTGTCTTTT. This gives the protein CASNLGERGNTGELSF.

Regarding this clonotype: This may be a read error: a much more frequent sequence differs by one nucleotide. V gene TRBV19 combines with J gene TRBJ2-2; possibly TRBD2 for D (6 bases). This CDR3 has 13 residues. The germline CDR1 and CDR2 sequences are LNHDA and SQIVND (reference sequence). Deletions cut 10 bases from V and 5 bases from J, with 14 bases between. The CDR3 protein is CATLKSGTGELFF. CDR3 bases: TGTGCCACCCTCAAGAGCGGGACCGGGGAGCTGTTTTTT.

In its sample, this clonotype was seen a few times. The junction departs from germline at one end; a sequencing error may be responsible. This rearrangement joins TRBV15 to TRBJ1-5; 8 nucleotides match TRBD1. The CDR3 is 22 amino acids. CDR1 is LNHNV, CDR2 YYDKDF, per germline (reference sequence). CDR3 DNA sequence: TGTGCCGCCAGCAGTACCACCCCCGACAGGGGAGCGCGAACCTTAAGCAATCAGCCCCAGCATTTT. Translating it yields CAASSTTPDRGARTLSNQPQHF.

This clonotype was detected a few times. The J gene is TRBJ2-7, the V gene TRBV10-3; D unclear. V gave up 5 bases and J gave up 4 bases, with 18 bases separating them. From germline, CDR1 is ENHRY and CDR2 SYGVKD. The CDR3 is 15 amino acids. CDR3 DNA sequence: TGTGCCATCAGTACACCCGGGTCCAATTCTTACGAGCAGTACTTC. This encodes CAISTPGSNSYEQYF.

This clonotype was detected ten times or more. The chain couples TRBV27 to TRBJ2-7, with 10 bases fitting TRBD1. Trimming cost V 7 bases and J 0 bases; bases outside gene matches: 6. The CDR3 is 15 amino acids. Germline V gives CDR1 MNHEY, CDR2 SMNVEV (reference sequence). The CDR3 sequence: CASTRGTGASYEQYF. The CDR3 coding sequence is TGTGCCAGCACGAGAGGGACAGGGGCCTCCTACGAGCAGTACTTC.

With regard to this clonotype: One base away lies a much larger clone, so this may be a sequencing read error. The conserved phenylalanine or tryptophan is not found at the CDR3 terminus, so this likely reflects a read error. The DNA is omitted, as the CDR3 cannot be located on it reliably, and the CDR3 follows TCRdb's listing. This chain links TRBV21-1 with TRBJ2-3. TRBV21-1 constitutes a pseudogene. Including both end residues, the CDR3 is 14 amino acids long. This CDR3 reads CASSKADRPNTQYL.

The rearrangement links TRBV7-3 to TRBJ2-1, with 13 bases that match TRBD2. CDR3 size: 16 residues. Unmatched junction bases numbered 6, after V lost 5 bases and J lost 5 bases. The germline V gene encodes CDR1 SGHTA and CDR2 FQGTGA. As DNA, the CDR3 is TGTGCCAGCAGCCCTGGACTAGCGGGAGTGAACAATGAGCAGTTCTTC. This translates into CASSPGLAGVNNEQFF.